Sequencing of this TCR beta chain was carried out in a study of chemoradiotherapy in HPV16-positive cancers. Germline V gene lookup returns CDR1 LGHNT and CDR2 FRNRAP. The V and J ends lost 6 bases and 5 bases, in that order; junction bases with no gene match: 0. This CDR3 is 12 amino acids long. Study observations and caveats: Non-HPV-specific T cells did not expand in tumors during treatment, whereas candidate HPV-specific clones and E7-related motifs did. Better recurrence-free survival went with HPV-responsive T-cell expansion in HPV16-positive patients. Only a couple of HPV16-positive patients supplied the functional HPV-specificity definition.

Worth noting for this clone: The antigen is unknown.

The data were produced by immunoSEQ multiplex PCR, yet TCRdb's version contains in-frame clones alone and is incomplete. The data hold 7,000 to 10,000 clones, with 80% to 90% observed a single time. Samples were taken several times over chemoradiotherapy. The sequencing here drew on tumor tissue, taken from a patient who underwent chemoradiotherapy. The chain is built from TRBV12-5 and TRBJ2-4, with 8 bases aligning to TRBD2. The TCR originated in a human donor with HPV-associated anogenital cancer. The DNA of the CDR3 is TGTGCTAGTGGACTAGCGGAAAACATTCAGTACTTC. Encoded protein: CASGLAENIQYF. Drawing the rest from reference TRBV12-5 and TRBJ2-4, the complete variable domain is DARVTQTPRHKVTEMGQEVTMRCQPILGHNTVFWYRQTMMQGLELLAYFRNRAPLDDSGMPKDRFSAEMPDATLATLKIQPSEPRDSAVYFCASGLAENIQYFGAGTRLSVL.